This T cell receptor (beta chain) was identified during a study of CD8+ T cells in alopecia areata. Findings and caveats of the study: Normal scalp showed lower clonality than lesional scalp, especially alopecia totalis/universalis.

Treatment of the sample: oral pan-JAK inhibitor, 5-10 mg twice daily. Sorting of CD4+ and CD8+ T cells was performed on PBMCs. This clone has a handful of counts. No antigen is known for it. As the sequencing template, cDNA was produced by extracting RNA and reverse transcribing it. Profiled with immunoSEQ multiplex PCR; TCRdb holds only in-frame clones, not every one. The data show 150,000 to 200,000 clones, about 65% seen once. Trimming stripped 3 bases from V and 0 bases from J, with 9 bases between. CDR1 and CDR2 from the germline V gene are SNHLY and FYNNEI. This CDR3 is built from 14 residues. The sample here was CD4+ T cells sorted from blood, taken between weeks 47 and 50, from a patient treated with tofacitinib. V gene TRBV2 combines with J gene TRBJ2-7, with D possibly matching TRBD1 (5 bases). The sequence derives from a human donor with alopecia areata. The CDR3 DNA is TGTGCCAGCAGTGATATAGGGGTCTCCTACGAGCAGTACTTC. Encoded protein: CASSDIGVSYEQYF.